This T cell receptor (beta chain) is drawn from a study of shared clonotypes between healthy human individuals. Study at large: Each donor contributed plates that comprised three CD4 naive, three CD4 memory, two CD8 naive and one CD8 memory.

CD45RA-negative memory and CD45RA+ naive subsets were split from the CD4+ cells. At deep level, the assay was performed. TCRdb's table, derived via immunoSEQ multiplex PCR, lists solely in-frame clones and lacks some. Of over 1.5 million clones listed, about 98% are singletons. Study-level results: The study generally estimated greater richness for naive than memory subsets.

V lost 5 bases, J lost 6 bases, and 17 bases lay in between. This CDR3 has 13 amino acids. Germline V gives CDR1 GTSNPN, CDR2 SVGIG (reference sequence). As to this clone: Its specificity is unknown.

The TCR originated in a man aged 25 to 40 in good health. The V call is TRBV30, the J call TRBJ2-7, with D perhaps matching TRBD1 or TRBD2 (6 bases each). Material: naive CD4+ T cells sorted from blood. Subset reported: CD45RA+ positively selected. CDR3 residues: CAWEGLGGSEQYF. CDR3 bases: TGTGCCTGGGAAGGGTTAGGGGGGTCCGAGCAGTACTTC.